This T cell receptor (beta chain) was recovered during a study of blood T cell repertoires in COVID-19. For the study at large: COVID-19 samples collected from the United States, Italy and Spain covered acute and convalescent phases.

How the authors handled the data: Reference gene primer amplification in the assay estimated nucleated cell counts. TCRdb keeps only in-frame clones here, not all; method: immunoSEQ multiplex PCR. V and J calls and clone size are copied from that table; D and trimming were computed from the DNA. This sample has 200,000 to 300,000 clones, with 86% found just once. V was pared by 0 bases and J by 0 bases, with 6 bases between. The CDR3 totals 14 residues. In germline, CDR1 is MNHEY, CDR2 SVGAGI. The sequencing input was PBMCs or T cells enriched from blood (not recorded which). V gene TRBV6-5 combines with J gene TRBJ2-7, with a tentative D call TRBD1 (6 bases). This receptor was identified in a woman between 50 and 59 years old who had recovered from COVID-19. The CDR3, as DNA: TGTGCCAGCAGTTACTCGGGGGCCTCCTACGAGCAGTACTTC. It encodes CASSYSGASYEQYF.